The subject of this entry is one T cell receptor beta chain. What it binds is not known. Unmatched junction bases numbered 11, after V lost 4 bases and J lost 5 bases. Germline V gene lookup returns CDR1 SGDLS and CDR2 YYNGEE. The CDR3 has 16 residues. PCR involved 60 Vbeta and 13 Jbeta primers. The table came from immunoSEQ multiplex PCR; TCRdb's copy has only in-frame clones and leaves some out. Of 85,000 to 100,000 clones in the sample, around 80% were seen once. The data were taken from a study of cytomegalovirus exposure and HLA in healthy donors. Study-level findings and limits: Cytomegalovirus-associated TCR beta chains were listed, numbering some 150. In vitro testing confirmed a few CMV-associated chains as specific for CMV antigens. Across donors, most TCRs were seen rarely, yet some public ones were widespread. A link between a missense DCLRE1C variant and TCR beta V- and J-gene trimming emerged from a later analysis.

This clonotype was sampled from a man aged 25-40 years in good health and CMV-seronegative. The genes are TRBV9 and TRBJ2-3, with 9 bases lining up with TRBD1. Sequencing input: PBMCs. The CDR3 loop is CASSPERGQGVDTQYF. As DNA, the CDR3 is TGTGCCAGCAGCCCAGAAAGGGGACAGGGAGTAGATACGCAGTATTTT.